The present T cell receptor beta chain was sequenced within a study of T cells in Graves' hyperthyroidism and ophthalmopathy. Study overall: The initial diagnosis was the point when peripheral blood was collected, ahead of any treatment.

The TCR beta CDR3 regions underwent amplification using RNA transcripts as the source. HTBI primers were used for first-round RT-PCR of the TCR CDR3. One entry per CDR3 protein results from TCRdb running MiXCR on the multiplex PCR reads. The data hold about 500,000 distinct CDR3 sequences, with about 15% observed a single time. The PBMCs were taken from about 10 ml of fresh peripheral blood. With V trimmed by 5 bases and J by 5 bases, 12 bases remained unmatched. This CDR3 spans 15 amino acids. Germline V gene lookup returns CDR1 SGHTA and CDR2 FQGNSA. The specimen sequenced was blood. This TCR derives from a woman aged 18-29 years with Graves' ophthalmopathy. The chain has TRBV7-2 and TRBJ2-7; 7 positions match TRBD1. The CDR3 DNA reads TGTGCCAGCAGCCTGCTTTGGCAGGGGGATAACGAGCAGTACTTC. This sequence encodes CASSLLWQGDNEQYF.